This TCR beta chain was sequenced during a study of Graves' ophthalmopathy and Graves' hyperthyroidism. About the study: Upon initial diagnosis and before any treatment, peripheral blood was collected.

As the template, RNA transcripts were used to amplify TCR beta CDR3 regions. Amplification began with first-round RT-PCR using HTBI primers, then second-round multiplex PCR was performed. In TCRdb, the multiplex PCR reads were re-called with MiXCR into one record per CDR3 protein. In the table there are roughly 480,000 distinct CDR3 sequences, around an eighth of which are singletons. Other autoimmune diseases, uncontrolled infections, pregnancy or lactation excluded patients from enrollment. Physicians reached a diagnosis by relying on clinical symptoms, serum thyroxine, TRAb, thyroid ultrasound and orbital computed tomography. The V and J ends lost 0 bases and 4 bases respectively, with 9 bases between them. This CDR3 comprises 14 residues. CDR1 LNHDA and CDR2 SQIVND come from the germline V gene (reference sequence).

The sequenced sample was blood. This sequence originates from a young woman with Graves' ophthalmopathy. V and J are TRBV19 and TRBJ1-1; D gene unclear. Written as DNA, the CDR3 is TGTGCCAGTAGTATAGACGCGGGTGTCACTGAAGCTTTCTTT. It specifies CASSIDAGVTEAFF.